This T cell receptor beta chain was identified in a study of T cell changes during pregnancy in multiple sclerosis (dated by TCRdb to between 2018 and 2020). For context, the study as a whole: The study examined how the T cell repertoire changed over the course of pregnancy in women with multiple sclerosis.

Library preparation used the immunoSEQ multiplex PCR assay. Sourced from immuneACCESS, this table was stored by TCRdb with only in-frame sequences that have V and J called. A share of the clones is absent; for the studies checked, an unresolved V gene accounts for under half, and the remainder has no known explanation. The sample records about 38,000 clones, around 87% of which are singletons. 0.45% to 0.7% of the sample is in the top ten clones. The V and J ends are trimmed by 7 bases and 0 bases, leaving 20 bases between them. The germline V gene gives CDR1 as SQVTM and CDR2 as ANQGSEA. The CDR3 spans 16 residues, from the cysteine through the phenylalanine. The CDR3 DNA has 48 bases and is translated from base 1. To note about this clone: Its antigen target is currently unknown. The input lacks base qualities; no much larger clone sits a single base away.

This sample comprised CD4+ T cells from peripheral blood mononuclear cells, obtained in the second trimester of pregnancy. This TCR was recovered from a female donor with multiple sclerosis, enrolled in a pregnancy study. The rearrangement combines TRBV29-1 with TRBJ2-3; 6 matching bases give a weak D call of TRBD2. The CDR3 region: CSAEGGAGRSTDTQYF. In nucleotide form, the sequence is TGCAGCGCCGAGGGTGGGGCGGGACGAAGCACAGATACGCAGTATTTT.